Listed here are 27 T cell receptor beta chains from one sample, sequenced in a study of T cells in Graves' hyperthyroidism and ophthalmopathy. Amplification targeted TCR beta CDR3 regions from RNA transcripts. The HTBI primer set served for first-round RT-PCR of the TCR CDR3. TCRdb re-called the multiplex PCR reads through MiXCR, storing one row per CDR3 protein. The table records about 480,000 distinct CDR3 sequences, less than 25% of them present only once. The sequenced sample consisted of blood. The receptors come from a woman aged 70 to 79 with Graves' ophthalmopathy.

The chain has TRBV19 and TRBJ2-1; unclear D gene. V dropped 4 bases and J dropped 1 base, with 11 bases sitting between them. Germline V gene lookup returns CDR1 LNHDA and CDR2 SQIVND (reference sequence). The CDR3 spans 15 residues. The DNA of the CDR3 is TGTGCCAGTAGTACCACCTTAGTGTCCTACAATGAGCAGTTCTTC. Protein sequence: CASSTTLVSYNEQFF.

The CDR3 DNA reads TGTGCCAGCAGTTACTCAGTGACACGTAGCAATCAGCCCCAGCATTTT. This encodes CASSYSVTRSNQPQHF. The chain joins TRBV6-2 or TRBV6-3 to TRBJ1-5; unclear D gene. The CDR3 length is 16 residues. V lost 0 bases and J lost 0, with 9 bases in between. Germline V gives CDR1 MNHEY, CDR2 SVGEGT.

This clonotype showed up many times. The chain combines TRBV28 with TRBJ2-7; D is possibly TRBD1 (6 bases). This CDR3 region has 14 residues. CDR1 MDHEN and CDR2 SYDVKM come from the germline V gene. Between the trimmed V and J ends, which lost 2 bases and 3 bases, there was a span of 11 bases. The CDR3 DNA reads as TGTGCCAGCAGTTTAGCACCGACAGGCTACGAGCAGTACTTC. This gives the protein CASSLAPTGYEQYF.

This clonotype has only a few counts. This sequence joins TRBV4-1 and TRBJ2-6, with D possibly being TRBD2 (7 bases). V lost 4 bases to trimming and J lost 3 bases, with 13 bases between them. The CDR3 spans 16 residues. The germline CDR1 and CDR2 sequences are MGHRA and YSYEKL. The CDR3 DNA reads TGCGCCAGCAGCCGGAGGGGGGGGCGTGGGGCCAACGTCCTGACTTTC. Translation gives CASSRRGGRGANVLTF.

Ten or more counts support this clonotype. This sequence joins TRBV12-3 or TRBV12-4 and TRBJ2-3; D is uncertain. V was pared by 6 bases and J by 1 base, with 11 bases between. The CDR3 consists of 14 residues. DNA of the CDR3: TGTGCCAGCAGCCCAGACATAGGCACAGATACGCAGTATTTT. Translating gives CASSPDIGTDTQYF.

The chain is built from TRBV6-4 and TRBJ2-2; D is undetermined. The germline V gene has CDR1 MRHNA and CDR2 SNTAGT. V lost 2 bases and J lost 7, with 11 bases in between. The CDR3 totals 14 residues. The CDR3 loop is CASSDGPWDGELFF. CDR3 bases: TGTGCCAGCAGTGACGGGCCCTGGGACGGGGAGCTGTTTTTT.

This clonotype was seen repeatedly, ten times or more. CDR3 DNA sequence: TGTGCCAGCAGCTTCGTTCAGGGCGAGTGGGAGCAGTACTTC. It specifies CASSFVQGEWEQYF. The chain uses TRBV7-9 and TRBJ2-7; D is possibly TRBD1 (5 bases). V gave up 3 bases and J gave up 7 bases, with 16 bases separating them. Germline V lookup: CDR1 SEHNR, CDR2 FQNEAQ (reference sequence). This CDR3 contains 14 residues.

This clonotype was recorded a few times. The CDR3: CASGLYGNPTDTQYF. CDR3 DNA: TGTGCTAGTGGTTTATACGGAAACCCCACAGATACGCAGTATTTT. The rearrangement joins TRBV12-5 to TRBJ2-3; no firm D call. From germline, CDR1 is LGHNT and CDR2 FRNRAP. The CDR3 sequence is 15 residues long. Trimming pared 3 bases from V and 2 bases from J, leaving 12 bases between.

The V and J genes are TRBV28 and TRBJ1-6; D not certain. CDR1 is MDHEN, CDR2 SYDVKM, per germline. The CDR3 has 15 amino acids. V gave up 6 bases and J gave up 10 bases, with 19 bases separating them. Written as DNA, the CDR3 is TGTGCCAGCAGCTTAGCTTTGTCAGGCGAGTCACCCCTCCACTTT. Protein sequence: CASSLALSGESPLHF.

V and J are TRBV6-1 and TRBJ1-1; weak D call: TRBD1 (6 bases). Germline V gene lookup returns CDR1 MNHNS and CDR2 SASEGT. CDR3 size: 14 residues. With 3 bases removed from V and 4 bases from J, the gap between germline ends came to 12 bases. CDR3 nucleotides: TGTGCCAGCAGTGAGCCAGGGGCGGGCACTGAAGCTTTCTTT. Amino acid sequence: CASSEPGAGTEAFF.

A few counts support this clonotype. The J gene is TRBJ2-5, the V gene TRBV2; TRBD2 matches at 8 bases. CDR1 is SNHLY, CDR2 FYNNEI, per germline. V lost 3 bases, J lost 5 bases, and 14 bases stayed unmatched. The CDR3 has 17 amino acids. The CDR3 region has the DNA TGTGCCAGCAGTGACGGGAGAATCAGCGGGAGTACGGAGACCCAGTACTTC. Its protein is CASSDGRISGSTETQYF.

Ten or more counts support this clonotype. The chain uses TRBV5-1 and TRBJ1-5; D unresolved. The germline CDR1 and CDR2 sequences are SGHRS and YFSETQ. V gave up 0 bases and J gave up 0 bases, with 7 bases separating them. This CDR3 spans 15 amino acids. CDR3: CASSLDGDSNQPQHF. The CDR3 nucleotides read TGCGCCAGCAGCTTGGATGGCGATAGCAATCAGCCCCAGCATTTT.

This clonotype occurred many times. The chain couples TRBV11-2 to TRBJ2-2, with D possibly matching TRBD1 (5 bases). The CDR3 spans 18 residues. Germline CDR1 is SGHAT and CDR2 is FQNNGV. V lost 4 bases to trimming and J lost 0 bases, with 18 bases between them. CDR3 in amino acids: CASSSFYRPSTNTGELFF. The CDR3 DNA reads as TGTGCCAGCAGCTCGTTCTACAGGCCATCCACGAACACCGGGGAGCTGTTTTTT. Filled out from reference TRBV11-2 and TRBJ2-2, the complete variable domain reads EAGVAQSPRYKIIEKRQSVAFWCNPISGHATLYWYQQILGQGPKLLIQFQNNGVVDDSQLPKDRFSAERLKGVDSTLKIQPAKLEDSAVYLCASSSFYRPSTNTGELFFGEGSRLTVL.

This clonotype was counted many times. DNA of the CDR3: TGTGCCAGCAGCTTTTGGCCCCGACGGGGGAACACTGAAGCTTTCTTT. Protein sequence: CASSFWPRRGNTEAFF. The chain recombines TRBV7-2 with TRBJ1-1; D gene ambiguous. V was shortened by 3 bases and J by 1 base, with 15 bases between the two germline ends. Germline V gene lookup returns CDR1 SGHTA and CDR2 FQGNSA. This CDR3 spans 16 amino acids. The whole variable domain, remainder taken from reference TRBV7-2 and TRBJ1-1, is GAGVSQSPSNKVTEKGKDVELRCDPISGHTALYWYRQSLGQGLEFLIYFQGNSAPDKSGLPSDRFSAERTGGSVSTLTIQRTQQEDSAVYLCASSFWPRRGNTEAFFGQGTRLTVV.

This clonotype was picked up a small number of times. The chain has TRBV6-5 and TRBJ1-1; D might be TRBD1 (6 bases). The length of the CDR3 is 14 residues. V was trimmed by 2 bases and J by 4 bases, leaving 11 bases between them. Germline V CDR1 and CDR2: MNHEY, SVGAGI. CDR3 amino acids: CASSYPGHTTEAFF. CDR3 nucleotides: TGTGCCAGCAGTTACCCGGGACACACCACTGAAGCTTTCTTT.

The chain recombines TRBV18 with TRBJ1-5; D unclear. Trimming cost V 5 bases and J 6 bases, with 14 bases left between them. There are 14 residues in the CDR3. In germline, CDR1 is KGHSH, CDR2 LQKENI. The CDR3 bases are TGTGCCAGCTCAGGCAGCCTGGACCTTCAGCCCCAGCATTTT. Residues: CASSGSLDLQPQHF. Filled out from reference TRBV18 and TRBJ1-5, the complete variable domain reads NAGVMQNPRHLVRRRGQEARLRCSPMKGHSHVYWYRQLPEEGLKFMVYLQKENIIDESGMPKERFSAEFPKEGPSILRIQQVVRGDSAAYFCASSGSLDLQPQHFGDGTRLSIL.

A few counts support this clonotype. V usage is TRBV20-1 and J usage is TRBJ1-5; 7 bases match TRBD1. CDR3 length equals 13 residues. Germline V CDR1 and CDR2: DFQATT, SNEGSKA (reference sequence). Losses at the gene ends were 3 bases for V and 6 bases for J; bases not matched to a gene: 5. The CDR3 nucleotides read TGCAGTGCTAGTTTCACAGGGGCTCAGCCCCAGCATTTT. It is translated as CSASFTGAQPQHF.

The chain combines TRBV28 with TRBJ2-7; D is possibly TRBD1 (6 bases). Trimming took 6 bases from V and 1 from J, leaving 16 bases between them. The CDR3 is 15 residues long. Germline-derived CDR1 and CDR2 are MDHEN and SYDVKM. The CDR3 nucleotides read TGTGCCAGCAGCCAAGATATTAGGGGGTCCTACGAGCAGTACTTC. It yields the protein CASSQDIRGSYEQYF.

The chain employs TRBV9 and TRBJ2-1, with a possible D match to TRBD2 (5 bases). There are 17 residues in the CDR3. The germline V and J ends were trimmed by 4 bases and 0 bases, with 17 bases remaining between them. Germline loops: CDR1 SGDLS, CDR2 YYNGEE. Here the CDR3 DNA reads TGTGCCAGCAGCCCCTCCGGTGGCGGGTTCTCCTACAATGAGCAGTTCTTC. This codes for CASSPSGGGFSYNEQFF. Full variable domain (rest looked up from reference TRBV9 and TRBJ2-1): DSGVTQTPKHLITATGQRVTLRCSPRSGDLSVYWYQQSLDQGLQFLIQYYNGEERAKGNILERFSAQQFPDLHSELNLSSLELGDSALYFCASSPSGGGFSYNEQFFGPGTRLTVL.

This clonotype was detected a few times. The chain combines TRBV30 with TRBJ1-4, with TRBD1 matching 8 bases. Trimming took 4 bases from V and 8 from J; bases not matched to a gene: 9. This CDR3 is built from 14 residues. Germline CDR1 is GTSNPN and CDR2 is SVGIG (reference sequence). CDR3 nucleotide sequence: TGTGCCTGGACCCCCGGACAGGGAAGAGAAAAACTGTTTTTT. Residues: CAWTPGQGREKLFF.

CDR3 DNA sequence: TGTGCCAGCACATTGGGGGCAGGGCTTTACGAGCAGTACTTC. Its translation is CASTLGAGLYEQYF. The J gene is TRBJ2-7, the V gene TRBV12-3 or TRBV12-4, with D possibly TRBD1 on 6 matching bases. CDR3 size: 14 residues. The V end was cut by 7 bases, the J end by 4 bases, with 17 bases between.

The V gene is TRBV7-2, the J gene TRBJ2-5; 10 bases are shared with TRBD2. With 1 base clipped from V and 5 bases from J, the junction kept 7 bases outside the gene matches. Germline V gives CDR1 SGHTA, CDR2 FQGNSA. The CDR3 runs to 16 residues. CDR3 amino acids: CASSLVVGSGRETQYF. The CDR3 nucleotides are TGTGCCAGCAGCTTAGTAGTCGGTAGCGGGAGGGAGACCCAGTACTTC.

In nucleotides, the CDR3 is TGCAGCGTTGTTTCCTACAATGAGCAGTTCTTC. Its protein product is CSVVSYNEQFF. V and J are TRBV29-1 and TRBJ2-1; D gene unclear. The CDR3 is 11 amino acids. Germline V gene data show CDR1 as SQVTM and CDR2 as ANQGSEA. Trimming stripped 4 bases from V and 1 base from J, with 2 bases between.

In this sample, this clonotype turned up many times. This sequence joins TRBV6-1 and TRBJ2-7; 7 bases are a match to TRBD1. CDR1 and CDR2 (germline): MNHNS, SASEGT. This CDR3 has 12 residues. The junction had 5 bases not matched to a gene; V was cut back by 6 bases and J by 6 bases. The CDR3 region has the DNA TGTGCCAGCAGCTCCACAGGGGTCGAGCAGTACTTC. Amino acid sequence: CASSSTGVEQYF.

In this sample, this clonotype turned up a few times. The chain employs TRBV15 and TRBJ2-3; TRBD1 might be the D (5 bases). CDR1 LNHNV and CDR2 YYDKDF come from the germline V gene (reference sequence). The germline V and J ends were trimmed by 8 bases and 0 bases, with 6 bases remaining between them. This CDR3 spans 12 amino acids. The CDR3 loop reads CATGHSTDTQYF. CDR3 nucleotide sequence: TGTGCCACCGGACATAGCACAGATACGCAGTATTTT.

This clonotype occurred a few times. This sequence joins TRBV20-1 and TRBJ2-1; D call uncertain. The CDR3 runs 12 residues. The V gene's germline CDR1 is DFQATT and CDR2 SNEGSKA (reference sequence). Trimming stripped 1 base from V and 4 bases from J, with 5 bases between. DNA of the CDR3: TGCAGTGCTAGAGGGGGATACAATGAGCAGTTCTTC. It yields the protein CSARGGYNEQFF.

Regarding this clonotype: This sequence may be a read error, since a much larger clone differs from it by one base. The chain links TRBV6-1 to TRBJ2-7; D is ambiguous. Near its end, the DNA agrees better with TRBJ2-1, so the J call may be wrong. The germline V gene encodes CDR1 MNHNS and CDR2 SASEGT. This CDR3 has 16 residues. The DNA for the CDR3 is TGTGCCAGCAGTGACCGTAGAAAATCCGAGAGCTACGAGCAGTTCTTC. Its protein is CASSDRRKSESYEQFF.